The clone carrying this T cell receptor (beta chain) was found a few times. Its antigen is undetermined. Sampling of blood occurred at baseline, cycle 4 day 1, and cycle 7 day 1. This sample is part of a study of OX40 agonist ivuxolimab in advanced cancers. Turning to the study itself: The study enrolled dose-escalation patients with hepatocellular carcinoma, melanoma, renal cell or head and neck cancer. Three patients got partial responses; one had hepatocellular carcinoma and two had cutaneous melanoma.

Overall study findings and caveats: Those patients achieving a partial response at 0.1-3.0 mg/kg showed among the lowest clonal expansion.

Trimming took 7 bases from V and 0 from J, leaving 24 bases between them. Germline CDR1 reads WNHNN; CDR2 reads SYGVQD (reference sequence). CDR3 length equals 18 residues. TCRdb keeps only in-frame clones here, not all; method: immunoSEQ multiplex PCR. In the table there are more than 50,000 clones, 86% of which are singletons. The chain has TRBV10-1 and TRBJ1-1; D is perhaps TRBD1 (6 bases). The clonotype was recovered from an adult with an advanced solid tumor such as melanoma, head and neck, liver or kidney cancer. Sequences were derived from CD4+ or CD8+ T cells sorted from blood, sampled in a trial of the OX40 agonist ivuxolimab. CDR3 coding DNA: TGCGCCAGCACTTTAATGGACAGCAAACTAAACCTGAACACTGAAGCTTTCTTT. Protein: CASTLMDSKLNLNTEAFF.